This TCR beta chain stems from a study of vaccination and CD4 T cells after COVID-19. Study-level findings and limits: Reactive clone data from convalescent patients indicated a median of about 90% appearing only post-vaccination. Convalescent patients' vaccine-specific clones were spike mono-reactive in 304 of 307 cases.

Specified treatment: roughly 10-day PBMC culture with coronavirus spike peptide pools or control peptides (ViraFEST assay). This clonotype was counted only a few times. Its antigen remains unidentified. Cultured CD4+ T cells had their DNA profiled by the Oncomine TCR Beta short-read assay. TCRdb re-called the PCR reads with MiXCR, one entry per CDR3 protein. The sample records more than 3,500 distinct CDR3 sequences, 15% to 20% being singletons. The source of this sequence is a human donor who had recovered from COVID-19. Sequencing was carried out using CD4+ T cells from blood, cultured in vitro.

CDR3 loop: CSAPVANEQFF. In DNA, the CDR3 is TGCAGTGCCCCGGTAGCGAATGAGCAGTTCTTC. This chain joins TRBV20-1 and TRBJ2-1; possibly TRBD2 for D (5 bases). Germline assignment: CDR1 DFQATT and CDR2 SNEGSKA (reference sequence). V lost 6 bases and J 7 bases, leaving 10 bases between the germline ends. The CDR3 extends over 11 amino acids.